This T cell receptor (beta chain) was captured in a study of shared clonotypes between healthy human individuals. Background on the study: Researchers assigned three CD4 naive, three CD4 memory, two CD8 naive and one CD8 memory plate to each donor.

In the original processing: Junction-only immunoSEQ data arrived without quality scores, meaning filtering differed. Data came from immunoSEQ multiplex PCR; TCRdb stores just in-frame clones and leaves some out. The DNA gave D and trimming, while V, J and clone size come from that table. The sample has about 590,000 clones, roughly 96% seen once; the top ten hold 0.09% to 0.13%. CDR1 is SNHLY and CDR2 is FYNNEI in the germline V gene. V was trimmed by 7 bases and J by 4 bases, leaving 17 bases between them. The CDR3 extends over 15 amino acids. Study conclusions and caveats: Lower generation probabilities were found for non-shared clonotypes than for those shared by all four donors.

Cells designated naive CD8 were CD45RO-negative and were positively selected for CCR7, with terminally differentiated effector memory CD45RA+ cells excluded. About this clone itself: Its antigen is unidentified.

Input material: naive CD8+ T cells sorted from blood. The gene calls are TRBV2 and TRBJ2-1; D might be TRBD1 or TRBD2, each matching 6 bases. The source of this sequence is a woman aged 25-40 years in good health. CDR3 sequence: CASTEGGRRYNEQFF. As DNA, the CDR3 is TGTGCCAGCACCGAAGGGGGGCGACGGTACAATGAGCAGTTCTTC.